This T cell receptor (beta chain) was found in a study of T cell responses to AZD1222 COVID-19 vaccine. Points from the study as a whole: The donors showed a predominance of white British ancestry and of females, with possible underestimation of clonal diversity.

As for this clone: Its antigen is unknown.

The assay was immunoSEQ multiplex PCR, and TCRdb's table has in-frame clones only and misses some. The data contain more than 110,000 clones, over 75% of them singletons. The V gene lost 2 bases and the J gene lost 4 bases, with 8 bases spanning the gap. Looked up from germline, CDR1 is SGHRS and CDR2 is YFSETQ. The CDR3 loop spans 13 amino acids. This sample comprised peripheral blood, obtained on day 0 of AZD1222 vaccination. This rearrangement joins TRBV5-1 to TRBJ2-3; no clear D. This receptor was obtained from an adult in good health. The CDR3 nucleotides are TGCGCCAGCAGCTTAATGGGTCCAGATACGCAGTATTTT. It specifies CASSLMGPDTQYF.